This note documents a single TCR beta chain sequence. Its antigen is unidentified. The entry originates in a study of human thymus T cells. Study-wide findings and caveats: Apparent skewing of V and J gene usage characterized both thymic and blood repertoires.

Genomic DNA was extracted from every available blood leukocyte. Measured with immunoSEQ multiplex PCR; TCRdb has only the in-frame clones, and not every one. The data hold 46,000 or so clones, with just under 95% observed a single time. Trimming stripped 3 bases from V and 0 bases from J, with 12 bases between. The germline V gene encodes CDR1 LNHDA and CDR2 SQIVND (reference sequence). The CDR3 runs to 16 residues. The source of this sequence is a girl under three years old with a congenital heart defect but otherwise immunologically healthy. The chain has TRBV19 and TRBJ1-3; D remains unclear. Source material: blood. The CDR3 DNA reads as TGTGCCAGTAGTATTCAGCCGGAGATCTCTGGAAACACCATATATTTT. Encoded protein: CASSIQPEISGNTIYF.